This is a list of T cell receptor beta chains from one sample in a study of blood T cell repertoires in COVID-19. Repertoires were generated with immunoSEQ multiplex PCR, while TCRdb's copy carries only in-frame clones and drops some. The sample includes 200,000 to 250,000 clones, 80% to 90% of them seen just once. The specimen sequenced was PBMCs or T cells enriched from blood (not recorded which). The receptors come from a man aged 40-49 years who had recovered from COVID-19. The CDR3 runs from the conserved cysteine through the conserved F or W. The order of the fields is J gene, clone size, V gene, D gene, CDR3 DNA, CDR3 protein. A D gene is named only where the DNA matches it firmly. Some rows have no size entry. The others give once, few or many, or a class for an expanded clone.

j_call: TRBJ1-2
clone_size: .
v_call: TRBV4-3
d_call: .
cdr3_nt: TGCGCCAGCAGCCAAGATGTAACCCAGGGAAACTATGGCTACACCTTC
cdr3_aa: CASSQDVTQGNYGYTF

j_call: TRBJ2-7
clone_size: .
v_call: TRBV3-1/TRBV3-2
d_call: TRBD1
cdr3_nt: TGTGCCAGCAGCCAAGCGCCGGGACAGACCTACGAGCAGTACTTC
cdr3_aa: CASSQAPGQTYEQYF

j_call: TRBJ2-2
clone_size: .
v_call: TRBV12-5
d_call: .
cdr3_nt: TGTGCTAGTGGTTTGGGACAACCGAACACCGGGGAGCTGTTTTTT
cdr3_aa: CASGLGQPNTGELFF

j_call: TRBJ2-1
clone_size: .
v_call: TRBV14
d_call: TRBD2
cdr3_nt: TGTGCCAGCAGCCAACTTCCCGGGACTAGCGGTACCTACAATGAGCAGTTCTTC
cdr3_aa: CASSQLPGTSGTYNEQFF

j_call: TRBJ2-3
clone_size: .
v_call: TRBV27
d_call: .
cdr3_nt: TGTGCCAGCAGTGCCCTCGGCAGGGGAAATTGGGATACGCAGTATTTT
cdr3_aa: CASSALGRGNWDTQYF

j_call: TRBJ2-3
clone_size: .
v_call: TRBV3-1/TRBV3-2
d_call: TRBD2
cdr3_nt: TGTGCCAGCAGCCAAGGAAGCGGGAGTGGCCCAGATACGCAGTATTTT
cdr3_aa: CASSQGSGSGPDTQYF

j_call: TRBJ2-7
clone_size: many
v_call: TRBV29-1
d_call: .
cdr3_nt: TGCAGCGTTGAAGATCGAGGGACACAGAGCTCCTACGAGCAGTACTTC
cdr3_aa: CSVEDRGTQSSYEQYF

j_call: TRBJ1-5
clone_size: once
v_call: TRBV19
d_call: .
cdr3_nt: TGTGCCAGTAGTATTGGGCGGGACGGCCAGCCCCAGCATTTT
cdr3_aa: CASSIGRDGQPQHF

j_call: TRBJ2-7
clone_size: .
v_call: TRBV5-1
d_call: .
cdr3_nt: TGCGCCAGCAGCATCGGGGGAAACTACGAGCAGTACTTC
cdr3_aa: CASSIGGNYEQYF

j_call: TRBJ1-4
clone_size: .
v_call: TRBV28
d_call: TRBD1
cdr3_nt: TGTGCCAGCAGTATTCGGGACAGCTGGAATGAAAAACTGTTTTTT
cdr3_aa: CASSIRDSWNEKLFF

j_call: TRBJ1-6
clone_size: .
v_call: TRBV18
d_call: .
cdr3_nt: TGTGCCAGCTCACCACAGGGACTCAATAATTCACCCCTCCACTTT
cdr3_aa: CASSPQGLNNSPLHF

j_call: TRBJ2-3
clone_size: .
v_call: TRBV5-1
d_call: TRBD2
cdr3_nt: TGCGCCAGCAGTAAAACTAGCGGGAGGGATACGCAGTATTTT
cdr3_aa: CASSKTSGRDTQYF

j_call: TRBJ2-7
clone_size: .
v_call: TRBV11-2
d_call: TRBD2
cdr3_nt: TGTGCCAGCAGCTTACCCGGTGGTAGCGGGACATCCTACGAGCAGTACTTC
cdr3_aa: CASSLPGGSGTSYEQYF